The clone carrying this T cell receptor beta chain was recorded at least ten times. Its antigen is undetermined. The record originates from a study of T cells in Graves' hyperthyroidism and ophthalmopathy. General observations from the study: By a 13 V-J model, ophthalmopathy was set apart from stable hyperthyroidism.

Amplified TCR beta CDR3 regions came from RNA transcripts. TCR CDR3 underwent first-round RT-PCR with the HTBI primer set. MiXCR, applied by TCRdb to the multiplex PCR reads, yields one record per CDR3 protein. The profile shows 250,000 or so distinct CDR3 sequences, 13% to 15% of them singletons. Germline CDR1 and CDR2: SNHLY and FYNNEI. Trimming at V came to 6 bases and at J to 8 bases, leaving 3 bases not matched to a gene. The CDR3 loop spans 13 amino acids. Patients were aged 18 to 65, had disease duration under 2 months, and had newly diagnosed hyperthyroidism. This sequence was found in a woman between 45 and 65 years old with Graves' hyperthyroidism that later progressed to Graves' ophthalmopathy. The source material was blood. J is TRBJ1-4 and V is TRBV2; TRBD1 matches at 10 bases. The CDR3 is CASSRTGGEKLFF. The CDR3 DNA sequence: TGTGCCAGCAGCCGGACAGGGGGGGAAAAACTGTTTTTT.